This TCR beta chain was recorded in a study of cytomegalovirus exposure and HLA in healthy donors. Across the whole study: According to later analysis, the same platform produced the approximately 120 validation and over 600 first-cohort repertoires.

Whole-study results and caveats: According to the study, approximately 150 TCR beta chains were cytomegalovirus-associated. High sensitivity and specificity were reportedly achieved when the classifier diagnosed cytomegalovirus status.

Trimming took off 5 bases at V and 1 base at J, with 11 bases between the two ends. The CDR3 runs to 14 residues. CDR1 and CDR2 (germline): LNHDA, SQIVND (reference sequence). The method was immunoSEQ multiplex PCR; TCRdb's version includes in-frame clones alone and lacks a portion of them. This sample yields 250,000 to 400,000 clones, of which 88% are seen a single time; roughly 0.88% belongs to the top ten. A word on this clone: As yet, its antigen is unknown.

The donors were in the roughly 120-subject validation cohort, distinct from the roughly 720-subject first cohort. The source is a man aged 30-40 years in good health and CMV-seronegative. This rearrangement joins TRBV19 to TRBJ1-1; tentative D call: TRBD1 (5 bases). Sequenced input: PBMCs. As DNA, the CDR3 is TGTGCCAGTAGTCTTCGAACAGGGAACACTGAAGCTTTCTTT. Its translation is CASSLRTGNTEAFF.